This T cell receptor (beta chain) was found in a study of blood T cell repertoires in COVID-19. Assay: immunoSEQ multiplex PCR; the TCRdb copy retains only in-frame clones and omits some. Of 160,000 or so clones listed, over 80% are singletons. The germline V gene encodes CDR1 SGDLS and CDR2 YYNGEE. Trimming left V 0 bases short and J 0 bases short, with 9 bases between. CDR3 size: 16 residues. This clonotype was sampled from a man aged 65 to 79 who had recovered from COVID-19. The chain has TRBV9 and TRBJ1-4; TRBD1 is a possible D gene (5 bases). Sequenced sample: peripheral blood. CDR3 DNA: TGTGCCAGCAGCGTAGGACAGCCAGCAACTAATGAAAAACTGTTTTTT. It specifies CASSVGQPATNEKLFF.